These 22 T cell receptor beta chains originate from one sample sequenced in a study of blood T cell repertoires in COVID-19. The method was immunoSEQ multiplex PCR; TCRdb's version includes in-frame clones alone and lacks a portion of them. Of roughly 210,000 clones listed, around 87% are singletons. The sequenced material came from PBMCs or T cells enriched from blood (not recorded which). The source is a man in his thirties or forties in a cohort exposed to, infected with or recovered from COVID-19 (not recorded which).

The chain is built from TRBV6-5 and TRBJ2-5; 9 nucleotides agree with TRBD1. The DNA matches TRBJ2-7 better at its end, which makes the J call doubtful. The CDR3 is 12 residues long. Germline values: CDR1 MNHEY, CDR2 SVGAGI. The CDR3: CASRQGAYEQYF. CDR3 nucleotide sequence: TGTGCCAGCAGACAGGGGGCGTACGAGCAGTACTTC.

This clone was seen more than once but under ten times. The rearrangement joins TRBV18 to TRBJ1-2; perhaps TRBD1 as D (5 bases). CDR1 and CDR2 (germline): KGHSH, LQKENI. The CDR3 sequence is 13 residues long. V was clipped by 8 bases and J by 3 bases, with 13 bases between them. The CDR3 nucleotides are TGTGCCAGCCAGCCTAAACAGGACTATGGCTACACCTTC. Its protein product is CASQPKQDYGYTF.

The chain joins TRBV28 to TRBJ1-1; D call uncertain. Germline values: CDR1 MDHEN, CDR2 SYDVKM. Trimming cost V 3 bases and J 1 base, with 9 bases left between them. The CDR3 has 14 amino acids. The DNA of the CDR3 is TGTGCCAGCAGTTTCTGGGAGGGGAACACTGAAGCTTTCTTT. Protein: CASSFWEGNTEAFF.

The genes are TRBV4-1 and TRBJ1-4, with no clear D. Trimming removed 1 base from V and 6 bases from J, with 12 bases in between. Germline CDR1 is MGHRA and CDR2 is YSYEKL. The CDR3 sequence is 15 residues long. CDR3 DNA sequence: TGCGCCAGCAGCCAAGTCGCTATCTCTGATGAAAAACTGTTTTTT. Its protein is CASSQVAISDEKLFF.

This clone was recorded once. The chain uses TRBV3-1 (or the pseudogene TRBV3-2) and TRBJ1-1; possibly TRBD1 for D (6 bases). Germline V lookup: CDR1 LGHDT, CDR2 YNNKEL (reference sequence). Trimming pared 1 base from V and 1 base from J, leaving 13 bases between. This CDR3 has 16 amino acids. The CDR3 region is CASSQARGGTNTEAFF. The CDR3 nucleotides are TGTGCCAGCAGCCAAGCGAGAGGGGGAACGAACACTGAAGCTTTCTTT.

The V call is TRBV9, the J call TRBJ2-5, with D perhaps TRBD1 (8 bases). V lost 1 base and J 2 bases, leaving 12 bases between the germline ends. This CDR3 region has 15 residues. Germline V gene data show CDR1 as SGDLS and CDR2 as YYNGEE. CDR3 loop: CASSVLQGGQETQYF. CDR3 DNA: TGTGCCAGCAGCGTACTACAGGGGGGGCAAGAGACCCAGTACTTC.

CDR3 in amino acids: CASSLGQGIEETQYF. For the CDR3, the DNA is TGTGCCAGCAGCTTGGGACAGGGGATAGAAGAGACCCAGTACTTC. The chain couples TRBV11-3 to TRBJ2-5, with 10 bases aligning to TRBD1. Trimming at V came to 3 bases and at J to 3 bases, leaving 4 bases not matched to a gene. In germline, CDR1 is SGHNT, CDR2 YENEEA. The CDR3 extends over 15 amino acids.

This chain joins TRBV28 and TRBJ1-5; D not certain. Between the trimmed V and J ends, which lost 6 bases and 2 bases, there was a span of 8 bases. The CDR3 runs to 13 residues. The germline V gene has CDR1 MDHEN and CDR2 SYDVKM. CDR3: CASRGTGNQPQHF. The CDR3 coding sequence is TGTGCCAGCAGGGGCACGGGCAATCAGCCCCAGCATTTT.

CDR3 DNA sequence: TGTGCCAGCAGTGCAATAGACAGGGAGAACACTGAAGCTTTCTTT. It translates to CASSAIDRENTEAFF. J is TRBJ1-1 and V is TRBV25-1, with 7 bases that match TRBD1. Trimming at V came to 4 bases and at J to 1 base, leaving 6 bases not matched to a gene. Germline assignment: CDR1 MGHDK and CDR2 SYGVNS. CDR3 size: 15 residues.

The chain combines TRBV9 with TRBJ2-3; TRBD2 might be the D (6 bases). The CDR3 is made up of 14 amino acids. In germline, CDR1 is SGDLS, CDR2 YYNGEE. The V and J ends lost 2 bases and 2 bases respectively, with 9 bases between them. Here the CDR3 reads CASSVAGTTDTQYF. The CDR3 DNA reads TGTGCCAGCAGCGTCGCGGGAACCACAGATACGCAGTATTTT.

This sequence joins TRBV5-4 and TRBJ1-2; D remains unclear. V lost 0 bases to trimming and J lost 4 bases, with 4 bases between them. CDR1 is SGHNT and CDR2 is YYREEE in the germline V gene (reference sequence). This CDR3 contains 12 residues. The CDR3 DNA follows: TGTGCCAGCAGCTTGGAGAGCTATGGCTACACCTTC. This codes for CASSLESYGYTF.

The chain joins TRBV6-2 or TRBV6-3 to TRBJ2-5, with TRBD2 matching over 7 bases. Germline CDR1 and CDR2: MNHEY and SVGEGT. V lost 2 bases to trimming and J lost 3 bases; unmatched junction nucleotides: 0. CDR3 length: 13 residues. This CDR3 is CASSYGTKETQYF. The CDR3 nucleotides read TGTGCCAGCAGTTACGGGACTAAAGAGACCCAGTACTTC.

This chain connects TRBV5-1 to TRBJ2-2, with TRBD1 as a possible D gene (6 bases). The CDR3 is 17 residues long. Germline values: CDR1 SGHRS, CDR2 YFSETQ. V lost 2 bases, J lost 0 bases, and 14 bases lay in between. CDR3 sequence reads: CASSFPNDRTNTGELFF. As DNA, the CDR3 is TGCGCCAGCAGCTTCCCAAATGACAGGACGAACACCGGGGAGCTGTTTTTT.

The chain carries TRBV6-5 and TRBJ2-7; TRBD2 matches 10 bases. Germline lookup yields CDR1 MNHEY and CDR2 SVGAGI. With V trimmed by 2 bases and J by 0 bases, 4 bases remained unmatched. The CDR3 consists of 16 residues. CDR3 nucleotide sequence: TGTGCCAGCAGTTACAGCGGGAGGGGTTTCTCCTACGAGCAGTACTTC. It is translated as CASSYSGRGFSYEQYF.

This chain joins TRBV19 and TRBJ2-7; tentatively, D is TRBD2 (5 bases). The CDR3 is 11 residues long. V lost 5 bases and J 7 bases, leaving 9 bases between the germline ends. In germline, CDR1 is LNHDA, CDR2 SQIVND (reference sequence). CDR3: CASSLSGEQYF. CDR3 nucleotide sequence: TGTGCCAGTAGTCTCTCGGGGGAGCAGTACTTC. The entire variable domain, with the rest obtained from reference TRBV19 and TRBJ2-7, is as follows: DGGITQSPKYLFRKEGQNVTLSCEQNLNHDAMYWYRQDPGQGLRLIYYSQIVNDFQKGDIAEGYSVSREKKESFPLTVTSAQKNPTAFYLCASSLSGEQYFGPGTRLTVT.

In the case of this clone: Other nucleotide sequences in the sample specify the same CDR3. This chain connects TRBV19 to TRBJ2-6; D may be TRBD1 (5 bases). Trimming left V 7 bases short and J 4 bases short, with 14 bases between. Germline CDR1 LNHDA, CDR2 SQIVND (reference sequence). The CDR3 sequence is 15 residues long. CDR3 nucleotides: TGTGCCAGTACCTTCGAAGGGGCCGGGGCCAACGTCCTGACTTTC. Its protein is CASTFEGAGANVLTF.

The chain has TRBV28 and TRBJ2-2; D may be TRBD1 (6 bases). The CDR3 sequence is 16 residues long. Between the trimmed V and J ends, which lost 6 bases and 0 bases, there was a span of 14 bases. Germline V gene lookup returns CDR1 MDHEN and CDR2 SYDVKM. CDR3 nucleotide sequence: TGTGCCAGCAGCAAATGGACAGTTACGAACACCGGGGAGCTGTTTTTT. It is translated as CASSKWTVTNTGELFF.

This clone was counted once. The V call is TRBV10-3, the J call TRBJ2-7; a possible D gene is TRBD2 (5 bases). The CDR3 spans 13 residues. The V gene lost 6 bases and the J gene lost 3 bases, with 12 bases spanning the gap. Germline V CDR1 and CDR2: ENHRY, SYGVKD. Here the CDR3 reads CAISLLEGYEQYF. Here the CDR3 DNA reads TGTGCCATCAGCCTCCTAGAGGGCTACGAGCAGTACTTC.

This rearrangement joins TRBV19 to TRBJ2-1; perhaps TRBD2 as D (6 bases). Germline loops: CDR1 LNHDA, CDR2 SQIVND (reference sequence). V lost 7 bases and J 8 bases, leaving 15 bases between the germline ends. The CDR3 extends over 13 amino acids. As DNA, the CDR3 is TGTGCCAGTAAGCGACTAGTTACTGATGAGCAGTTCTTC. This translates into CASKRLVTDEQFF.

This chain uses TRBV10-1 with TRBJ2-6, with D unresolved. V lost 7 bases, J lost 0 bases, and 13 bases lay in between. CDR1 and CDR2 (germline): WNHNN, SYGVQD (reference sequence). CDR3 length: 16 amino acids. This chain's CDR3 is CASTMTAGSGANVLTF. The DNA of the CDR3 is TGCGCCAGCACCATGACTGCCGGCTCTGGGGCCAACGTCCTGACTTTC.

The rearrangement joins TRBV10-3 to TRBJ2-1; the match to TRBD2 covers 11 bases. Germline V lookup: CDR1 ENHRY, CDR2 SYGVKD. After removal of 2 bases from V and 0 bases from J, the junction contained 9 bases not matched to a gene. The CDR3 length is 19 residues. The CDR3 nucleotides read TGTGCCATCAGTGAGGAGACTAGCGGGACAAGGAGCTCCTACAATGAGCAGTTCTTC. Amino acid sequence: CAISEETSGTRSSYNEQFF.

The chain combines TRBV29-1 with TRBJ1-1; tentatively, D is TRBD1 (5 bases). The CDR3 runs to 13 residues. Germline V gives CDR1 SQVTM, CDR2 ANQGSEA. V dropped 5 bases and J dropped 3 bases, with 13 bases sitting between them. In DNA form, the CDR3 reads TGCAGCGTTTTGTCAGACAGATACACTGAAGCTTTCTTT. This encodes CSVLSDRYTEAFF.